This note documents a single T cell receptor beta chain sequence. V was shortened by 5 bases and J by 1 base, with 11 bases between the two germline ends. This CDR3 contains 14 residues. Looked up from germline, CDR1 is KGHSH and CDR2 is LQKENI. These data originate in a study of Ad26.COV2.S vaccination and SARS-CoV-2 variants. Assay used: immunoSEQ multiplex PCR; TCRdb lists only in-frame clones, some missing. The table has roughly 180,000 clones, around nine tenths seen once. This clonotype originated in a human donor who had recovered from COVID-19. This chain uses TRBV18 with TRBJ1-1, with D unclear. Here the sequenced sample was peripheral blood, taken after recovery from COVID-19. CDR3 DNA sequence: TGTGCCAGCTCAACTACTTCCGGGAACACTGAAGCTTTCTTT. Its protein is CASSTTSGNTEAFF. The whole variable domain, filled in from reference TRBV18 and TRBJ1-1, reads NAGVMQNPRHLVRRRGQEARLRCSPMKGHSHVYWYRQLPEEGLKFMVYLQKENIIDESGMPKERFSAEFPKEGPSILRIQQVVRGDSAAYFCASSTTSGNTEAFFGQGTRLTVV.